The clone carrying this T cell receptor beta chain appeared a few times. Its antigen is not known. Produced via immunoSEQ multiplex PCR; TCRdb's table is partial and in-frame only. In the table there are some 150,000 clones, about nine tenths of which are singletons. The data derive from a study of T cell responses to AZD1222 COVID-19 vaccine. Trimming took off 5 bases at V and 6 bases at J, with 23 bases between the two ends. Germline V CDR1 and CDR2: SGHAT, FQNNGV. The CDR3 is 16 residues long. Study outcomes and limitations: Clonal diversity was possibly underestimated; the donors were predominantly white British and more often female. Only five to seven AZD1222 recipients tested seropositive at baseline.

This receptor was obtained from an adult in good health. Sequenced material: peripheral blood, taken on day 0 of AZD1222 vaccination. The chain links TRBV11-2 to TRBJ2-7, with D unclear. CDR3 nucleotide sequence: TGTGCCAGCAGCCCCCCCGGGCCCCCCGGGTCCCTCGAGCAGTACTTC. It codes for CASSPPGPPGSLEQYF.